Below, 18 T cell receptor beta chains from the same sample are listed, as sequenced in a study of T-cell memory formation after mild COVID-19. TCRdb ran MiXCR on the 5' RACE reads and lists one entry per CDR3 protein. This sample yields around 440,000 distinct CDR3 sequences, of which about 20% are seen a single time; 9% to 15% belongs to the top ten. Sample: PBMCs or a T cell subset sorted from them (not recorded which). These receptors all stem from an adult woman who had mild COVID-19 (a few samples of this study predate the infection). Cell type and time point are not known.

This clonotype was found many times. The chain has TRBV6-6 and TRBJ2-3; maybe TRBD2 (6 bases). The V end lost 5 bases, the J end lost 7 bases, and 16 bases lay between the germline ends. This CDR3 has 14 amino acids. CDR1 is MNHNY, CDR2 SVGAGI, per germline (reference sequence). CDR3 nucleotide sequence: TGTGCCAGCAGTGACCCGCGGGGTGTACATACGCAGTATTTT. Translated: CASSDPRGVHTQYF.

The chain couples TRBV7-2 to TRBJ2-1, with 10 bases lining up with TRBD2. Per the germline V gene, CDR1 is SGHTA and CDR2 is FQGNSA. The trim removed 5 bases at V and 9 bases at J, leaving 10 bases unmatched. CDR3 size: 15 residues. This CDR3 is CASSQMGTSVGEQFF. The CDR3 coding sequence is TGTGCCAGCAGCCAGATGGGGACTAGCGTCGGTGAGCAGTTCTTC.

The chain has TRBV20-1 and TRBJ2-7; D unresolved. The germline V and J ends were trimmed by 3 bases and 7 bases, with 16 bases remaining between them. CDR1 and CDR2 from the germline V gene are DFQATT and SNEGSKA (reference sequence). The CDR3 sequence is 13 residues long. The CDR3 DNA is TGCAGTGCTAGGGTCCCCGCTAGTTTAGAGCAGTACTTC. Its protein is CSARVPASLEQYF.

The chain combines TRBV7-8 with TRBJ2-7; possible D gene TRBD2, 5 bases. Per the germline V gene, CDR1 is SGHVS and CDR2 is FQNEAQ. This CDR3 spans 14 amino acids. Trimming removed 5 bases from V and 2 bases from J, with 13 bases in between. As DNA, the CDR3 is TGTGCCAGCAGCGGTGAGAGTAGCGCCTACGAGCAGTACTTC. Residues: CASSGESSAYEQYF.

This clonotype has only a few counts. The chain links TRBV7-9 to TRBJ2-2; D possibly corresponds to TRBD1 (6 bases). This CDR3 contains 14 residues. V was clipped by 5 bases and J by 6 bases, with 13 bases between them. In germline, CDR1 is SEHNR, CDR2 FQNEAQ (reference sequence). CDR3 DNA sequence: TGTGCCAGCAGCGGACAGTCAAGACCCGGGGAGCTGTTTTTT. It is translated as CASSGQSRPGELFF. The full variable domain, rest sourced from reference TRBV7-9 and TRBJ2-2, is DTGVSQNPRHKITKRGQNVTFRCDPISEHNRLYWYRQTLGQGPEFLTYFQNEAQLEKSRLLSDRFSAERPKGSFSTLEIQRTEQGDSAMYLCASSGQSRPGELFFGEGSRLTVL.

This chain links TRBV5-1 with TRBJ1-2; no firm D call. Germline CDR1 and CDR2: SGHRS and YFSETQ. The CDR3 contains 13 residues. Trimming stripped 0 bases from V and 8 bases from J, with 11 bases between. CDR3 nucleotide sequence: TGCGCCAGCAGCTTGGGGAGAACCGGAGGCTACACCTTC. Translating it yields CASSLGRTGGYTF. Based on the CDR3 plus reference TRBV5-1 and TRBJ1-2, the full variable domain is KAGVTQTPRYLIKTRGQQVTLSCSPISGHRSVSWYQQTPGQGLQFLFEYFSETQRNKGNFPGRFSGRQFSNSRSEMNVSTLELGDSALYLCASSLGRTGGYTFGSGTRLTVV.

This chain links TRBV7-6 with TRBJ2-7, with D unclear. From germline, CDR1 is SGHVS and CDR2 FNYEAQ. V lost 5 bases and J 2 bases, leaving 16 bases between the germline ends. The CDR3 runs to 15 residues. The CDR3 bases are TGTGCCAGCAGCCCCCGGGTAGCAGGAGCCTACGAGCAGTACTTC. Residues: CASSPRVAGAYEQYF.

This sequence joins TRBV4-1 and TRBJ2-7; the D gene could be TRBD1 or TRBD2 (6 bases each). Germline V gives CDR1 MGHRA, CDR2 YSYEKL. Trimming removed 4 bases from V and 0 bases from J, with 19 bases in between. This CDR3 comprises 17 residues. DNA of the CDR3: TGCGCCAGCAGCCCGACGGGTGGAGGGGGTGTCTCCTACGAGCAGTACTTC. It translates to CASSPTGGGGVSYEQYF.

The table lists this clonotype with a few counts. The V and J genes are TRBV3-1 and TRBJ2-5, with D unclear. The CDR3 consists of 11 residues. Germline V gene sequence: CDR1 LGHDT, CDR2 YNNKEL (reference sequence). V lost 4 bases and J lost 9, with 9 bases in between. CDR3 in DNA: TGTGCCAGCAGCCTCCGGTGGTCCCAGTACTTC. Its translation: CASSLRWSQYF.

V usage is TRBV13 and J usage is TRBJ1-2, with 9 bases identical to TRBD1. This CDR3 is built from 14 residues. V gave up 7 bases and J gave up 2 bases; unmatched junction bases: 5. Germline V CDR1 and CDR2: PRHDT, FYEKMQ (reference sequence). The CDR3, as DNA: TGTGCCAGCACCTTGGGACAGGGAAACTATGGCTACACCTTC. Protein product: CASTLGQGNYGYTF.

Only a few counts were recorded for this clonotype. The chain is built from TRBV7-2 and TRBJ1-2; D remains unclear. Deletions cut 2 bases from V and 8 bases from J, with 12 bases between. The CDR3 is 13 residues long. The germline V gene encodes CDR1 SGHTA and CDR2 FQGNSA. CDR3 coding DNA: TGTGCCAGCAGCTTACCGTTTGCCAACGGCTACACCTTC. Its protein product is CASSLPFANGYTF. The complete variable domain, with remaining parts taken from reference TRBV7-2 and TRBJ1-2, reads GAGVSQSPSNKVTEKGKDVELRCDPISGHTALYWYRQSLGQGLEFLIYFQGNSAPDKSGLPSDRFSAERTGGSVSTLTIQRTQQEDSAVYLCASSLPFANGYTFGSGTRLTVV.

CDR3 residues: CASSFGSQDDTQYF. The CDR3 DNA follows: TGTGCCAGCAGTTTTGGGTCTCAGGACGATACGCAGTATTTT. V is TRBV12-3 or TRBV12-4 and J is TRBJ2-3; no firm D call. The CDR3 consists of 14 residues. The V end was cut by 3 bases, the J end by 6 bases, with 13 bases between.

The J gene is TRBJ2-5, the V gene TRBV7-2; possible D gene TRBD1, 6 bases. The CDR3 has 14 residues. The V and J ends lost 1 base and 4 bases respectively, with 10 bases between them. Germline CDR1 is SGHTA and CDR2 is FQGNSA. The CDR3 sequence is CASSLVGAPETQYF. The CDR3 nucleotides are TGTGCCAGCAGCTTAGTGGGGGCCCCAGAGACCCAGTACTTC.

This clonotype was recorded at least ten times. DNA for the CDR3: TGTGCCAGCAGCTCGGGACAGGGGAGTGAAAAACTGTTTTTT. Translated: CASSSGQGSEKLFF. This chain connects TRBV7-9 to TRBJ1-4; 10 nucleotides align to TRBD1. Germline CDR1 is SEHNR and CDR2 is FQNEAQ (reference sequence). The CDR3 loop spans 14 amino acids. V was clipped by 4 bases and J by 7 bases; unmatched bases: 3.

This clonotype was seen a handful of times. The chain is built from TRBV12-3 or TRBV12-4 and TRBJ2-7, with 8 bases that match TRBD1. V was clipped by 2 bases and J by 3 bases; unmatched bases: 9. The length of the CDR3 is 16 residues. The CDR3 reads CASSLPRGRGGYEQYF. The DNA for the CDR3 is TGTGCCAGCAGTTTACCCAGGGGGCGGGGTGGCTACGAGCAGTACTTC.

The J gene is TRBJ1-2, the V gene TRBV5-1, with D unclear. The CDR3 length is 12 residues. Germline V gives CDR1 SGHRS, CDR2 YFSETQ. Trimming took 4 bases from V and 4 from J, leaving 8 bases between them. In nucleotides, the CDR3 is TGCGCCAGCAGCCAATCCAGCTATGGCTACACCTTC. Its translation: CASSQSSYGYTF.

The chain's CDR3 is CASSQVSGVEAFF. The DNA for the CDR3 is TGTGCCAGCAGCCAAGTTAGCGGGGTGGAAGCTTTCTTT. The V gene is TRBV3-1, the J gene TRBJ1-1, with D unresolved. The ends were cut back, 1 base at V and 8 bases at J, with 11 bases in the middle. This CDR3 contains 13 residues. Germline CDR1 and CDR2: LGHDT and YNNKEL (reference sequence).

The rearrangement links TRBV7-9 to TRBJ2-2; D is uncertain. Trimming pared 5 bases from V and 5 bases from J, leaving 18 bases between. CDR3 length equals 16 residues. The germline V gene encodes CDR1 SEHNR and CDR2 FQNEAQ (reference sequence). The CDR3 DNA is TGTGCCAGCAGCCTCCTTAGAGGAGAAGGGACCGGGGAGCTGTTTTTT. It yields the protein CASSLLRGEGTGELFF. Full variable domain (rest looked up from reference TRBV7-9 and TRBJ2-2): DTGVSQNPRHKITKRGQNVTFRCDPISEHNRLYWYRQTLGQGPEFLTYFQNEAQLEKSRLLSDRFSAERPKGSFSTLEIQRTEQGDSAMYLCASSLLRGEGTGELFFGEGSRLTVL.